The 22 T cell receptor beta chains presented below share a single source sample, sequenced in a study of long-term antiretroviral therapy in people with HIV. Sequencing used immunoSEQ v3.0 at survey level. The repertoire was sequenced with immunoSEQ multiplex PCR; TCRdb's copy has only in-frame clones and lacks some. The table includes about 39,000 clones, approximately 86% detected once. Sequenced here: unsorted PBMCs, sampled just before starting antiretroviral therapy. Receptor source: a woman in her late teens or twenties with HIV.

This chain links TRBV7-2 with TRBJ1-5; tentative D call: TRBD1 (6 bases). The CDR3 is 16 amino acids. Germline V lookup: CDR1 SGHTA, CDR2 FQGNSA. The V end lost 5 bases, the J end lost 5 bases, and 19 bases lay between the germline ends. DNA for the CDR3: TGTGCCAGCAGCCTAGGGGCAGGGGTACGAGATCAGCCCCAGCATTTT. This codes for CASSLGAGVRDQPQHF.

V is TRBV5-1 and J is TRBJ2-1, with 13 bases that match TRBD2. The germline CDR1 and CDR2 sequences are SGHRS and YFSETQ. The V segment lost 0 bases and the J segment 5 bases; nucleotides outside the gene matches: 2. This CDR3 contains 16 residues. The CDR3 spells CASSLGLAGGNNEQFF. The CDR3, as DNA: TGCGCCAGCAGCTTGGGACTAGCGGGAGGTAACAATGAGCAGTTCTTC.

As concerns this clone: The junction differs from germline at one of its ends, possibly a read error. J is TRBJ2-7 and V is TRBV25-1, with TRBD2 matching over 13 bases. This CDR3 has 14 residues. Germline V gene sequence: CDR1 MGHDK, CDR2 SYGVNS. Here the CDR3 reads CASSEYETSGRPSF. The CDR3 nucleotides are TGTGCCAGCAGTGAATACGAGACTAGCGGGAGGCCCTCCTTC.

The gene calls are TRBV10-3 and TRBJ2-7, with D perhaps assigned TRBD1 or TRBD2 (5 bases each). The V end lost 3 bases, the J end lost 3 bases, and 12 bases lay between the germline ends. Germline CDR1 and CDR2: ENHRY and SYGVKD. The CDR3 is 14 amino acids. CDR3: CAISDQGRSYEQYF. The CDR3 region has the DNA TGTGCCATCAGTGACCAGGGACGGAGCTACGAGCAGTACTTC.

The CDR3 spells CASSLRQGADTQYF. For the CDR3, the DNA is TGTGCCAGCAGCTTAAGACAGGGGGCAGATACGCAGTATTTT. The V call is TRBV11-3, the J call TRBJ2-3; 9 bases match TRBD1. The CDR3 is made up of 14 amino acids. Germline CDR1 is SGHNT and CDR2 is YENEEA. The J segment lost 4 bases and the V segment lost 2 bases, leaving 1 base of the junction unmatched.

The chain carries TRBV6-1 and TRBJ2-7; 9 bases line up with TRBD2. V lost 6 bases and J lost 2; bases outside the gene matches: 5. The germline gives CDR1 MNHNS, CDR2 SASEGT. The CDR3 loop spans 14 amino acids. CDR3 residues: CASRSSGTPYEQYF. The CDR3 nucleotides are TGTGCCAGCAGATCTAGCGGGACCCCCTACGAGCAGTACTTC.

The gene calls are TRBV9 and TRBJ1-1, with D unresolved. Germline CDR1 and CDR2: SGDLS and YYNGEE. The CDR3 consists of 13 residues. Trimming removed 0 bases from V and 1 base from J, with 4 bases in between. In DNA, the CDR3 is TGTGCCAGCAGCGTAGCCCCGAACACTGAAGCTTTCTTT. Its protein product is CASSVAPNTEAFF. Full variable domain (outside the CDR3, taken from reference TRBV9 and TRBJ1-1): DSGVTQTPKHLITATGQRVTLRCSPRSGDLSVYWYQQSLDQGLQFLIQYYNGEERAKGNILERFSAQQFPDLHSELNLSSLELGDSALYFCASSVAPNTEAFFGQGTRLTVV.

V is TRBV9 and J is TRBJ2-2; D may be TRBD1 (5 bases). Germline CDR1 SGDLS, CDR2 YYNGEE. Trimming took off 6 bases at V and 0 bases at J, with 15 bases between the two ends. The CDR3 totals 16 residues. CDR3 nucleotide sequence: TGTGCCAGCAAGGGCCCAGGGTTCTCGAACACCGGGGAGCTGTTTTTT. This encodes CASKGPGFSNTGELFF.

As regards this clone: Other DNA sequences of this sample code for an identical CDR3. The V call is TRBV5-6, the J call TRBJ2-6, with D uncertain. This CDR3 region has 15 residues. Deletions cut 0 bases from V and 0 bases from J, with 4 bases between. Germline V gene sequence: CDR1 SGHDT, CDR2 YYEEEE. The CDR3, as DNA: TGTGCCAGCAGCTTGGGGGGCTCTGGGGCCAACGTCCTGACTTTC. It translates to CASSLGGSGANVLTF.

There are a few counts of this clone. The J gene is TRBJ2-2, the V gene TRBV9; TRBD2 matches at 7 bases. The CDR3 runs to 18 residues. The trim removed 0 bases at V and 0 bases at J, leaving 8 bases unmatched. Looked up from germline, CDR1 is SGDLS and CDR2 is YYNGEE. CDR3 in DNA: TGTGCCAGCAGCGTAGTCGATAGCGGGCAACCGAACACCGGGGAGCTGTTTTTT. It translates to CASSVVDSGQPNTGELFF.

This clone was seen a single time. The rearrangement uses TRBV28 and TRBJ2-7, with 9 nucleotides matching TRBD2. The CDR3 has 16 amino acids. CDR1 is MDHEN, CDR2 SYDVKM, per germline. Trimming took 4 bases from V and 3 from J; bases not matched to a gene: 10. Written as DNA, the CDR3 is TGTGCCAGCAGTTCCGATTCCGGACTAGCGTACTACGAGCAGTACTTC. It is translated as CASSSDSGLAYYEQYF. The whole variable domain, remainder taken from reference TRBV28 and TRBJ2-7, is DVKVTQSSRYLVKRTGEKVFLECVQDMDHENMFWYRQDPGLGLRLIYFSYDVKMKEKGDIPEGYSVSREKKERFSLILESASTNQTSMYLCASSSDSGLAYYEQYFGPGTRLTVT.

This sequence joins TRBV15 and TRBJ2-4; D may match TRBD1 or TRBD2 (5 bases each). CDR3 length equals 18 residues. The germline CDR1 and CDR2 sequences are LNHNV and YYDKDF (reference sequence). With 8 bases removed from V and 4 bases from J, the gap between germline ends came to 27 bases. CDR3 in amino acids: CATQRDPLNLGKKNIQYF. The DNA for the CDR3 is TGTGCCACCCAACGGGACCCACTGAACCTAGGGAAAAAAAACATTCAGTACTTC.

Remarks on this clone: Relative to the germline gene, one junction end is altered; a read error may explain this. The chain links TRBV7-7 to TRBJ2-5; 9 bases map to TRBD2. Germline V CDR1 and CDR2: SSHAT, FNYEAQ (reference sequence). The CDR3 is 15 amino acids. CDR3 loop: CASSFSASGRETQYF. Here the CDR3 DNA reads TGTGCTAGCAGCTTCTCTGCGAGCGGGAGGGAGACCCAGTACTTC.

J is TRBJ2-3 and V is TRBV4-3; no reliable D call. The germline V and J ends were trimmed by 0 bases and 1 base, with 8 bases remaining between them. Germline loops: CDR1 LGHNA, CDR2 YSLEER. This CDR3 comprises 15 residues. CDR3 bases: TGCGCCAGCAGCCAAGATGAGACTCGCACAGATACGCAGTATTTT. The encoded protein is CASSQDETRTDTQYF.

This clone was seen only once. The chain couples TRBV9 to TRBJ1-1; D remains ambiguous. Trimming took off 0 bases at V and 4 bases at J, with 10 bases between the two ends. Germline CDR1 and CDR2: SGDLS and YYNGEE. CDR3 length: 14 residues. CDR3 region: CASSVGASSTEAFF. The CDR3 DNA follows: TGTGCCAGCAGCGTAGGGGCATCCAGCACTGAAGCTTTCTTT.

The CDR3, as DNA: TGTGCCAGCAGTTACGGGACTGGCGAGCAGTACTTC. Amino acids: CASSYGTGEQYF. The rearrangement joins TRBV6-6 to TRBJ2-7; D perhaps matches TRBD2 (6 bases). Trimming left V 2 bases short and J 6 bases short, with 8 bases between. Germline V CDR1 and CDR2: MNHNY, SVGAGI (reference sequence). CDR3 size: 12 residues.

The chain is built from TRBV5-4 and TRBJ2-3; tentatively, D is TRBD2 (6 bases). The germline V gene encodes CDR1 SGHNT and CDR2 YYREEE (reference sequence). The CDR3 runs to 15 residues. V lost 3 bases, J lost 1 base, and 12 bases lay in between. CDR3 region: CASSWVAEGTDTQYF. In nucleotides, the CDR3 is TGTGCCAGCAGCTGGGTAGCGGAGGGCACAGATACGCAGTATTTT.

This clone has a single count. The chain combines TRBV10-3 with TRBJ2-3; D uncertain. Per the germline V gene, CDR1 is ENHRY and CDR2 is SYGVKD. Deletions cut 4 bases from V and 2 bases from J, with 13 bases between. This CDR3 has 15 residues. CDR3 residues: CAISGPPEITDTQYF. CDR3 nucleotide sequence: TGTGCCATCAGTGGGCCCCCCGAGATCACAGATACGCAGTATTTT.

This chain connects TRBV1 to TRBJ1-4; TRBD1 reflects the table's D call only, with no check against the DNA. TRBV1 is a known pseudogene. CDR3 length: 15 amino acids. CDR3 nucleotides: TGCACCAGCAGCCAAGTGATGTCAGGGGTGGAAAAACTGTTTTTT. The encoded protein is CTSSQVMSGVEKLFF.

The CDR3 nucleotides are TGCGCCAGCAGCCAGGACCCAGGGGGAGGATCCGGGGAGCTGTTTTTT. The encoded protein is CASSQDPGGGSGELFF. The chain couples TRBV4-1 to TRBJ2-2; D is perhaps TRBD1 (7 bases). Germline lookup yields CDR1 MGHRA and CDR2 YSYEKL. Trimming removed 3 bases at V and 6 bases at J, with 17 bases between. The CDR3 covers 16 residues.

The gene calls are TRBV4-1 and TRBJ1-4; D is possibly TRBD1 (6 bases). The CDR3 sequence is 17 residues long. Germline loops: CDR1 MGHRA, CDR2 YSYEKL. Trimming cost V 0 bases and J 5 bases, with 16 bases left between them. For the CDR3, the DNA is TGCGCCAGCAGCCAAGATGGGGCCGGGACACTGAATGAAAAACTGTTTTTT. The encoded protein is CASSQDGAGTLNEKLFF.

This clone was picked up a small number of times. This sequence joins TRBV7-9 and TRBJ1-5; weak D call: TRBD1 (5 bases). The V gene's germline CDR1 is SEHNR and CDR2 FQNEAQ (reference sequence). The CDR3 runs 14 residues. V lost 3 bases and J 5 bases, leaving 11 bases between the germline ends. The CDR3 sequence is CASSFGGADQPQHF. CDR3 coding DNA: TGTGCCAGCAGCTTTGGAGGGGCGGATCAGCCCCAGCATTTT. The whole variable domain, remainder taken from reference TRBV7-9 and TRBJ1-5, is DTGVSQNPRHKITKRGQNVTFRCDPISEHNRLYWYRQTLGQGPEFLTYFQNEAQLEKSRLLSDRFSAERPKGSFSTLEIQRTEQGDSAMYLCASSFGGADQPQHFGDGTRLSIL.